The T cell receptor (beta chain) described here comes from a study of T-cell reconstitution after alpha-beta-depleted transplantation in children. From germline, CDR1 is SGHRS and CDR2 YFSETQ. V shed 0 bases and J shed 0 bases, with 13 bases lying between them. The CDR3 spans 18 residues. This clonotype has a count of ten or more. A library of TCRbeta sequences, prepared with unique molecular identifiers, was generated. TCRdb re-called the PCR reads through MiXCR, storing one row per CDR3 protein. The table has approximately 240,000 distinct CDR3 sequences, 9.7% seen once. The chain links TRBV5-1 to TRBJ1-6; a possible D gene is TRBD1 (5 bases). The specimen was PBMCs from the stem cell graft donor, collected from the stem cell graft. The receptor comes from a human donor who donated a stem cell graft to a child with SCID. CDR3 in amino acids: CASSLAGATSSYNSPLHF. CDR3 nucleotide sequence: TGCGCCAGCAGCTTGGCCGGGGCCACTAGCTCCTATAATTCACCCCTCCACTTT. Filled out from reference TRBV5-1 and TRBJ1-6, the complete variable domain reads KAGVTQTPRYLIKTRGQQVTLSCSPISGHRSVSWYQQTPGQGLQFLFEYFSETQRNKGNFPGRFSGRQFSNSRSEMNVSTLELGDSALYLCASSLAGATSSYNSPLHFGNGTRLTVT.